The next 26 T cell receptor beta chains were all read from a single sample in a study of beta chain features in type 1 diabetes. General study results and limits: People with Type 1 diabetes carried modestly yet significantly shorter TCRB CDR3s in all four CD4+ subsets.

Which antigens these TCRs recognize remains unknown. Since all of the isolated RNA was reverse transcribed, expressed TCRB transcripts were what got sequenced. TCRdb keeps only in-frame clones here, not all; method: immunoSEQ multiplex PCR. The sample holds about 700,000 clones; 13% are singletons and the top ten take 0.02% to 0.025%. The source material was naive CD4+ T cells from blood. These receptors all stem from a man aged 18 to 30 with type 1 diabetes.

Only a few counts were recorded for this clone. The chain combines TRBV29-1 with TRBJ2-7, with D perhaps TRBD2 (5 bases). The CDR3 extends over 14 amino acids. V was trimmed by 6 bases and J by 0 bases, leaving 15 bases between them. The germline V gene has CDR1 SQVTM and CDR2 ANQGSEA. CDR3 region: CSVRGPSNSYEQYF. The CDR3 DNA is TGCAGCGTCCGCGGGCCCAGCAACTCCTACGAGCAGTACTTC.

This clone was seen more than once but under ten times. This chain joins TRBV27 and TRBJ2-2; D is unclear. Trimming removed 3 bases from V and 3 bases from J, with 11 bases in between. This CDR3 region has 15 residues. The V gene's germline CDR1 is MNHEY and CDR2 SMNVEV (reference sequence). The CDR3 reads CASSFRAGYTGELFF. CDR3 coding DNA: TGTGCCAGCAGTTTTCGGGCTGGCTACACCGGGGAGCTGTTTTTT.

This clone was counted a few times. The CDR3 is CASSLRTGRAYNEQFF. The CDR3 DNA follows: TGTGCCAGCAGTTTAAGGACGGGAAGGGCTTACAATGAGCAGTTCTTC. V gene TRBV27 combines with J gene TRBJ2-1, with a tentative D call TRBD2 (5 bases). CDR1 and CDR2 (germline): MNHEY, SMNVEV (reference sequence). The CDR3 is 16 residues long. Trimming left V 2 bases short and J 4 bases short, with 15 bases between.

J is TRBJ1-5 and V is TRBV6-6; D perhaps matches TRBD1 (6 bases). The CDR3 sequence is 13 residues long. V shed 8 bases and J shed 5 bases, with 13 bases lying between them. Germline V CDR1 and CDR2: MNHNY, SVGAGI (reference sequence). The chain's CDR3 is CASVQGTDQPQHF. CDR3 nucleotide sequence: TGTGCCAGCGTACAGGGCACCGATCAGCCCCAGCATTTT.

The genes are TRBV19 and TRBJ1-5; TRBD1 is a possible D gene (6 bases). Germline-derived CDR1 and CDR2 are LNHDA and SQIVND (reference sequence). The CDR3 is 14 residues long. Trimming took off 10 bases at V and 0 bases at J, with 13 bases between the two ends. This chain's CDR3 is CATGRGISNQPQHF. For the CDR3, the DNA is TGTGCCACGGGAAGGGGGATTAGCAATCAGCCCCAGCATTTT.

The chain carries TRBV18 and TRBJ1-2; TRBD1 agrees at 7 bases. The V gene's germline CDR1 is KGHSH and CDR2 LQKENI. The CDR3 has 15 residues. The V and J ends lost 3 bases and 6 bases, in that order; junction bases with no gene match: 10. For the CDR3, the DNA is TGTGCCAGCTCACCTTTTTACGGGACAGACCATGGCTACACCTTC. Translation gives CASSPFYGTDHGYTF.

This clone came up a few times. V is TRBV6-1 and J is TRBJ2-7; D not resolved. V was trimmed by 7 bases and J by 2 bases, leaving 12 bases between them. Germline V gene data show CDR1 as MNHNS and CDR2 as SASEGT. There are 13 residues in the CDR3. CDR3: CASKPGSTYEQYF. CDR3 DNA sequence: TGTGCCAGCAAACCAGGCAGTACCTACGAGCAGTACTTC.

The sample holds a few counts of this clone. This chain joins TRBV18 and TRBJ2-7; maybe TRBD1 (7 bases). Germline lookup yields CDR1 KGHSH and CDR2 LQKENI. V was cut by 5 bases and J by 2 bases, with 10 bases left in between. This CDR3 has 13 amino acids. In nucleotides, the CDR3 is TGTGCCAGCTCAGGGGGGACAGCCTACGAGCAGTACTTC. This codes for CASSGGTAYEQYF.

The J gene is TRBJ2-5, the V gene TRBV28; 7 bases are shared with TRBD1. The CDR3 extends over 15 amino acids. Trimming at V came to 5 bases and at J to 5 bases, leaving 11 bases not matched to a gene. Germline values: CDR1 MDHEN, CDR2 SYDVKM. The CDR3 coding sequence is TGTGCCAGCAGTAGCGGACAGGAAGTCCAGGAGACCCAGTACTTC. Translation gives CASSSGQEVQETQYF.

The CDR3 region has the DNA TGCAGCGTTGCAAGGTCGACCTACGAGCAGTACTTC. It encodes CSVARSTYEQYF. This chain joins TRBV29-1 and TRBJ2-7; no clear D gene. CDR3 length equals 12 residues. Per germline, CDR1 SQVTM and CDR2 ANQGSEA. V lost 4 bases and J 2 bases, leaving 9 bases between the germline ends.

The sample holds a few counts of this clone. The rearrangement joins TRBV15 to TRBJ2-5, with D maybe TRBD1 (5 bases). The CDR3 length is 15 residues. V was shortened by 5 bases and J by 2 bases, with 15 bases between the two germline ends. Germline values: CDR1 LNHNV, CDR2 YYDKDF (reference sequence). CDR3 DNA sequence: TGTGCCACCAGCGGACATCAAACAGGACAAGAGACCCAGTACTTC. Amino acids: CATSGHQTGQETQYF. Full variable domain (rest looked up from reference TRBV15 and TRBJ2-5): DAMVIQNPRYQVTQFGKPVTLSCSQTLNHNVMYWYQQKSSQAPKLLFHYYDKDFNNEADTPDNFQSRRPNTSFCFLDIRSPGLGDTAMYLCATSGHQTGQETQYFGPGTRLLVL.

This clone appeared a few times. The chain combines TRBV4-1 with TRBJ1-1; D perhaps matches TRBD1 (6 bases). The CDR3 has 15 amino acids. CDR1 MGHRA and CDR2 YSYEKL come from the germline V gene. V lost 2 bases and J 5 bases, leaving 15 bases between the germline ends. CDR3: CASSQPSSRGTEAFF. The CDR3, as DNA: TGCGCCAGCAGCCAACCCTCAAGCAGGGGAACTGAAGCTTTCTTT.

The rearrangement uses TRBV5-6 and TRBJ1-1; weak D call: TRBD1 (6 bases). The CDR3 has 15 residues. Trimming pared 1 base from V and 0 bases from J, leaving 10 bases between. Germline values: CDR1 SGHDT, CDR2 YYEEEE. This chain's CDR3 is CASSLQGSMNTEAFF. CDR3 nucleotides: TGTGCCAGCAGCTTGCAGGGGAGCATGAACACTGAAGCTTTCTTT.

This clone was picked up a small number of times. The rearrangement uses TRBV11-1 and TRBJ1-6; tentatively, D is TRBD1 (6 bases). In germline, CDR1 is SGHAT, CDR2 FQDESV (reference sequence). CDR3 length: 14 amino acids. V was clipped by 4 bases and J by 6 bases, with 10 bases between them. The CDR3 is CASSSGQSNSPLHF. The CDR3 DNA reads as TGTGCCAGCAGCTCCGGACAGTCTAATTCACCCCTCCACTTT.

The gene calls are TRBV27 and TRBJ1-5; D gene uncertain. Germline V CDR1 and CDR2: MNHEY, SMNVEV (reference sequence). Deletions cut 5 bases from V and 0 bases from J, with 2 bases between. This CDR3 contains 12 residues. The CDR3 DNA is TGTGCCAGCAGTCGTAGCAATCAGCCCCAGCATTTT. Protein: CASSRSNQPQHF.

This clone was observed a handful of times. The CDR3 region has the DNA TGTGCCAGCAGCCCAACACTAGGGGAGGACCACGAGCAGTACTTC. The encoded protein is CASSPTLGEDHEQYF. The chain couples TRBV7-4 to TRBJ2-7; possibly TRBD2 for D (6 bases). The CDR3 consists of 15 residues. Germline V CDR1 and CDR2: SGHVT, SQSDAQ. V was pared by 5 bases and J by 5 bases, with 19 bases between.

The chain has TRBV6-6 and TRBJ1-2; a weak D match, TRBD1 (5 bases). The CDR3 runs to 14 residues. CDR1 and CDR2 from the germline V gene are MNHNY and SVGAGI (reference sequence). V lost 6 bases, J lost 3 bases, and 14 bases lay in between. CDR3 nucleotides: TGTGCCAGCAGGCGAATCGGGACGTACTATGGCTACACCTTC. It encodes CASRRIGTYYGYTF.

The chain uses TRBV30 and TRBJ2-7; 7 bases line up with TRBD1. Losses at the gene ends were 4 bases for V and 7 bases for J; bases not matched to a gene: 16. Germline V gene lookup returns CDR1 GTSNPN and CDR2 SVGIG (reference sequence). This CDR3 spans 15 amino acids. The CDR3 DNA reads as TGTGCCTGGACGCCCCCGGGACAGTGGATCGGAGAGCAGTACTTC. Amino acids: CAWTPPGQWIGEQYF.

A few counts support this clone. The genes are TRBV10-3 and TRBJ1-2, with D possibly being TRBD1 (5 bases). The CDR3 extends over 13 amino acids. Germline V gene lookup returns CDR1 ENHRY and CDR2 SYGVKD. V was trimmed by 4 bases and J by 6 bases, leaving 12 bases between them. For the CDR3, the DNA is TGTGCCATCAGTGGCCGGGACTCTGATGGCTACACCTTC. Translating gives CAISGRDSDGYTF.

The V call is TRBV30, the J call TRBJ1-1; D unclear. Germline lookup yields CDR1 GTSNPN and CDR2 SVGIG (reference sequence). The CDR3 contains 13 residues. V dropped 6 bases and J dropped 0 bases, with 11 bases sitting between them. CDR3 loop: CACSRSMNTEAFF. The CDR3 DNA reads TGTGCCTGCTCTCGTAGCATGAACACTGAAGCTTTCTTT.

The chain links TRBV7-9 to TRBJ1-2, with D unclear. From germline, CDR1 is SEHNR and CDR2 FQNEAQ (reference sequence). There are 14 residues in the CDR3. With 1 base removed from V and 4 bases from J, the gap between germline ends came to 10 bases. In nucleotides, the CDR3 is TGTGCCAGCAGCTTAGAATCGGAAGCCTATGGCTACACCTTC. Encoded protein: CASSLESEAYGYTF.

This clone was picked up one time. The chain carries TRBV15 and TRBJ1-2, with TRBD1 identical over 8 bases. Germline trimming cut 4 bases from V and 2 bases from J; bases unmatched to any gene: 3. Germline loops: CDR1 LNHNV, CDR2 YYDKDF (reference sequence). The CDR3 is made up of 14 amino acids. In DNA, the CDR3 is TGTGCCACCAGCACGGGGACAGGCAACTATGGCTACACCTTC. Protein sequence: CATSTGTGNYGYTF.

Comments on this clone: It may be a read error: a sequence one base away is much more abundant. Other DNA sequences in this specimen translate into the identical CDR3. The J gene is TRBJ2-5, the V gene TRBV7-9; D is uncertain. The CDR3 consists of 11 residues. Trimming cost V 4 bases and J 2 bases, with 2 bases left between them. The germline V gene has CDR1 SEHNR and CDR2 FQNEAQ (reference sequence). In nucleotides, the CDR3 is TGTGCCAGCAGCTCACAAGAGACCCAGTACTTC. This gives the protein CASSSQETQYF.

This clone has only a few counts. The same CDR3 is also encoded by other DNA sequences in this sample. CDR3 protein: CASSPGQGHQPQHF. As DNA, the CDR3 is TGCGCCAGCAGCCCGGGACAGGGGCATCAGCCCCAGCATTTT. This rearrangement joins TRBV5-1 to TRBJ1-5, with 10 bases lining up with TRBD1. CDR3 size: 14 residues. Germline V gene lookup returns CDR1 SGHRS and CDR2 YFSETQ. J was trimmed by 5 bases and V by 4 bases; bases with no gene match: 3.

This clone was observed a few times. The V and J genes are TRBV28 and TRBJ1-2; 7 bases are a match to TRBD1. Trimming cost V 4 bases and J 2 bases; bases outside gene matches: 4. This CDR3 has 14 amino acids. Germline V gene sequence: CDR1 MDHEN, CDR2 SYDVKM. The CDR3 nucleotides are TGTGCCAGCAGTTCCGCACAGGGGAACTATGGCTACACCTTC. Translating it yields CASSSAQGNYGYTF.

This clone was picked up a small number of times. The V and J genes are TRBV7-2 and TRBJ2-1; tentative D call: TRBD1 (6 bases). Per germline, CDR1 SGHTA and CDR2 FQGNSA. The CDR3 length is 18 residues. V dropped 4 bases and J dropped 0 bases, with 19 bases sitting between them. CDR3 coding DNA: TGTGCCAGCAGCTCCCCGTCCTATCAGGGGTCCTCCTACAATGAGCAGTTCTTC. Its protein product is CASSSPSYQGSSYNEQFF.